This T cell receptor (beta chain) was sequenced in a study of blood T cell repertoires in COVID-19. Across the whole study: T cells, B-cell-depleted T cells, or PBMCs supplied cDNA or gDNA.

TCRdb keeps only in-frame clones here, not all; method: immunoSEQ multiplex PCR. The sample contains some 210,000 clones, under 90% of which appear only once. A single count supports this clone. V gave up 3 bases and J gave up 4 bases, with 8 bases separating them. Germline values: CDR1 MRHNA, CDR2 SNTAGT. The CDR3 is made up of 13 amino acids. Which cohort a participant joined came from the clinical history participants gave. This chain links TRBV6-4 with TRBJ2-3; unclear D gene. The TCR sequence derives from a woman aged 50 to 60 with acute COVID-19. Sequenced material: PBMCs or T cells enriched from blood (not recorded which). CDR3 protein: CASSESRSDTQYF. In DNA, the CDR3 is TGTGCCAGCAGTGAATCCCGGTCAGATACGCAGTATTTT.